This T cell receptor (beta chain) was sequenced in a study of blood T cells in healthy people across ages. Researchers collected roughly 10 milliliters of peripheral blood from every single donor. Next came a second PCR, run for about 6 to 11 cycles, which used a sample-barcoded 5' primer along with a J-beta primer mix. TCRdb redid the calling of the 5' RACE reads with MiXCR, one entry per CDR3 protein. The repertoire holds 650,000 or so distinct CDR3 sequences, with around 52% as singletons. V was pared by 7 bases and J by 4 bases, with 19 bases between. The CDR3 sequence is 15 residues long. Germline V gives CDR1 SNHLY, CDR2 FYNNEI.

The chain links TRBV2 to TRBJ2-5; D assignment may be TRBD1 or TRBD2 (5 bases each). This sequence was found in a woman of 80 years or more in good health. The sample was blood. CDR3 residues: CASTFREDGGETQYF. For the CDR3, the DNA is TGTGCCAGCACATTCCGCGAGGATGGGGGAGAGACCCAGTACTTC.